The rows below give T cell receptor beta chains drawn from one sample of a study of cytomegalovirus exposure and HLA in healthy donors. TCRdb's table, derived via immunoSEQ multiplex PCR, lists solely in-frame clones and lacks some. Here the sample spans approximately 150,000 clones, roughly three quarters being singletons. Input material: PBMCs. The source is an older woman in good health and CMV-seronegative. Both conserved end residues are part of each CDR3. The order of the fields is J gene, V gene, CDR3 protein.

J gene: TRBJ2-5
V gene: TRBV7-9
CDR3 protein: CASSLSGGETQYF

J gene: TRBJ2-3
V gene: TRBV12-5
CDR3 protein: CASGLGALAGGRDTQYF

J gene: TRBJ1-2
V gene: TRBV11-2
CDR3 protein: CASSLAASSLMGYTF

J gene: TRBJ1-2
V gene: TRBV10-3
CDR3 protein: CAIGDSALLGYTF

J gene: TRBJ2-7
V gene: TRBV7-6
CDR3 protein: CASSPGSSGNPSSYEQYF

J gene: TRBJ1-5
V gene: TRBV28
CDR3 protein: CASSFPRDWTQPQHF

J gene: TRBJ2-5
V gene: TRBV6-1
CDR3 protein: CASSDLGGETQYF

J gene: TRBJ1-6
V gene: TRBV7-3
CDR3 protein: CASSLTGSSNSPLHF

J gene: TRBJ1-4
V gene: TRBV28
CDR3 protein: CASSSRGLGEKLFF

J gene: TRBJ2-5
V gene: TRBV28
CDR3 protein: CASILGGAGETQYF

J gene: TRBJ1-1
V gene: TRBV29-1
CDR3 protein: CSAIRTGLNTEAFF

J gene: TRBJ1-1
V gene: TRBV5-1
CDR3 protein: CASSTQGAGTEAFF

J gene: TRBJ1-3
V gene: TRBV4-1
CDR3 protein: CASTPLDSFLSGNTIYF

J gene: TRBJ2-5
V gene: TRBV10-3
CDR3 protein: CAISEPQGQWEETQYF

J gene: TRBJ2-1
V gene: TRBV19
CDR3 protein: CASRERLAGYSSSYNEQFF

J gene: TRBJ2-7
V gene: TRBV4-2
CDR3 protein: CASSQNPAGAGGYEQYF

J gene: TRBJ1-1
V gene: TRBV28
CDR3 protein: CASSSHNPGNTEAFF

J gene: TRBJ1-6
V gene: TRBV28
CDR3 protein: CASSPSGGMPLHF

J gene: TRBJ1-1
V gene: TRBV10-3
CDR3 protein: CAISEFTGEAFF

J gene: TRBJ1-6
V gene: TRBV18
CDR3 protein: CAGHSQGNSPLHF

J gene: TRBJ2-3
V gene: TRBV10-1
CDR3 protein: CASSDGPLSTDTQYF

J gene: TRBJ2-2
V gene: TRBV7-3
CDR3 protein: CASSLGQGKTGELFF

J gene: TRBJ2-7
V gene: TRBV28
CDR3 protein: CASSYGTYEQYF

J gene: TRBJ2-3
V gene: TRBV19
CDR3 protein: CASRSQQSTDTQYF

J gene: TRBJ2-3
V gene: TRBV4-1
CDR3 protein: CASSLSTDTQYF

J gene: TRBJ2-5
V gene: TRBV11-2
CDR3 protein: CASSTPWTEETQYF

J gene: TRBJ2-3
V gene: TRBV5-6
CDR3 protein: CASSQAAGGPDTQYF

J gene: TRBJ2-5
V gene: TRBV5-1
CDR3 protein: CASSSPTSGLGALEQYF

J gene: TRBJ2-7
V gene: TRBV7-8
CDR3 protein: CASSPTPGQGRLEQYF

J gene: TRBJ1-1
V gene: TRBV5-1
CDR3 protein: CASSLGTRNTEAFF

J gene: TRBJ1-2
V gene: TRBV19
CDR3 protein: CASSIDRDRGYGYTF

J gene: TRBJ2-7
V gene: TRBV7-8
CDR3 protein: CASSLAISYEQYF

J gene: TRBJ1-2
V gene: TRBV28
CDR3 protein: CASRVRALDYGYTF

J gene: TRBJ2-7
V gene: TRBV28
CDR3 protein: CASSSGWEQYF

J gene: TRBJ2-2
V gene: TRBV5-1
CDR3 protein: CASSLSGGAGGSGELFF

J gene: TRBJ1-5
V gene: TRBV27
CDR3 protein: CASSFSRDRGLGQPQHF

J gene: TRBJ2-1
V gene: TRBV7-2
CDR3 protein: CASSLVGTSSEQFF

J gene: TRBJ2-4
V gene: TRBV2
CDR3 protein: CASIAGGFRENIQYF

J gene: TRBJ2-3
V gene: TRBV10-1
CDR3 protein: CASSDSGGTDTQYF

J gene: TRBJ2-3
V gene: TRBV9
CDR3 protein: CASSVVSGSTDTQYF

J gene: TRBJ2-1
V gene: TRBV7-9
CDR3 protein: CASSLDWGTGGHEQFF